These 27 T cell receptor beta chains came from one sample sequenced in a study of blood T cell repertoires in COVID-19 (TCRdb year 2020). Receptors were amplified or captured by the immunoSEQ multiplex PCR assay. Entries here come from immuneACCESS through TCRdb and include only in-frame sequences with V and J called. Some clones fail to appear in such tables; in the studies checked, an unresolved V gene covers under half of the shortfall, and the cause of the remainder is unknown. For this sample the table gives 100,000 to 150,000 clones, of which 84% were detected only once. The ten largest clones take up under 15% of the sample. The material sequenced was peripheral blood. The receptors were sampled from a woman in her twenties or thirties who had recovered from COVID-19.

This clone was observed once. The chain joins TRBV5-1 to TRBJ1-2; 12 bases map to TRBD1. Germline CDR1 is SGHRS and CDR2 is YFSETQ. V shed 1 base and J 7 bases; nucleotides not matched to a gene: 8. There are 16 residues in the CDR3. The CDR3 DNA is TGCGCCAGCAGCTTGACGGGACAGGGGGCAAATAGTGGCTACACCTTC. Its translation: CASSLTGQGANSGYTF.

This chain uses TRBV6-6 with TRBJ1-1, with a possible D match to TRBD1 (6 bases). Deletions cut 2 bases from V and 11 bases from J, with 21 bases between. Germline V gives CDR1 MNHNY, CDR2 SVGAGI (reference sequence). This CDR3 comprises 15 residues. In nucleotides, the CDR3 is TGTGCCAGCAGTTACGGGGGGGCGGCCCGGGTCATGGCTTTCTTT. Encoded protein: CASSYGGAARVMAFF.

This chain uses TRBV5-1 with TRBJ2-1, with D maybe TRBD2 (6 bases). CDR3 length equals 16 residues. Trimming stripped 2 bases from V and 0 bases from J, with 12 bases between. Per germline, CDR1 SGHRS and CDR2 YFSETQ. The CDR3, as DNA: TGCGCCAGCAGCTTTGCGCGGGGTTTCTCCTACAATGAGCAGTTCTTC. Its translation is CASSFARGFSYNEQFF.

The J gene is TRBJ1-1, the V gene TRBV7-3; possibly TRBD1 for D (6 bases). Germline assignment: CDR1 SGHTA and CDR2 FQGTGA. Trimming pared 0 bases from V and 5 bases from J, leaving 13 bases between. The CDR3 length is 15 residues. The CDR3 bases are TGTGCCAGCAGCTTAACGGGACACCGACGGACTGAAGCTTTCTTT. Translation: CASSLTGHRRTEAFF.

The chain links TRBV6-5 to TRBJ1-5; D is ambiguous. The V end was cut by 4 bases, the J end by 1 base, with 8 bases between. CDR1 MNHEY and CDR2 SVGAGI come from the germline V gene. The CDR3 extends over 14 amino acids. CDR3 in amino acids: CASSWRESNQPQHF. CDR3 in DNA: TGTGCCAGCAGTTGGAGGGAAAGCAATCAGCCCCAGCATTTT.

A remark on this clone: Other DNA variants within this sample encode the same CDR3. The CDR3 coding sequence is TGTGCCAGCAGCGCCAGGGACAGCCCCTACAATGAGCAGTTCTTC. It translates to CASSARDSPYNEQFF. The J gene is TRBJ2-1, the V gene TRBV9; 7 bases line up with TRBD1. The V and J ends lost 3 bases and 2 bases, in that order; junction bases with no gene match: 5. CDR3 length equals 15 residues. Germline lookup yields CDR1 SGDLS and CDR2 YYNGEE.

The genes are TRBV7-3 and TRBJ2-7; D uncertain. The germline V gene encodes CDR1 SGHTA and CDR2 FQGTGA. This CDR3 is 13 amino acids long. Trimming stripped 5 bases from V and 1 base from J, with 9 bases between. CDR3 nucleotides: TGTGCCAGCAGCCTGACACCATCCTACGAGCAGTACTTC. Residues: CASSLTPSYEQYF. Complete variable domain (other parts from reference TRBV7-3 and TRBJ2-7): GAGVSQTPSNKVTEKGKYVELRCDPISGHTALYWYRQSLGQGPEFLIYFQGTGAADDSGLPNDRFFAVRPEGSVSTLKIQRTERGDSAVYLCASSLTPSYEQYFGPGTRLTVT.

The chain uses TRBV9 and TRBJ2-3; 12 nucleotides line up with TRBD1. After removal of 4 bases from V and 7 bases from J, the junction contained 10 bases not matched to a gene. Germline CDR1 is SGDLS and CDR2 is YYNGEE. The CDR3 sequence is 16 residues long. The CDR3 DNA sequence: TGTGCCAGCAGCAGCCGGGACAGGGGGCGCAGAAATACGCAGTATTTT. The encoded protein is CASSSRDRGRRNTQYF.

The rearrangement links TRBV5-6 to TRBJ1-4; a weak D match, TRBD1 (6 bases). Germline V gene lookup returns CDR1 SGHDT and CDR2 YYEEEE. With 3 bases removed from V and 7 bases from J, the gap between germline ends came to 13 bases. The length of the CDR3 is 14 residues. The CDR3: CASSSRAGVEKLFF. CDR3 coding DNA: TGTGCCAGCAGCTCGCGAGCAGGGGTTGAAAAACTGTTTTTT.

The chain uses TRBV5-1 and TRBJ2-7; weak D call: TRBD2 (5 bases). Per the germline V gene, CDR1 is SGHRS and CDR2 is YFSETQ. V lost 0 bases and J 5 bases, leaving 15 bases between the germline ends. The CDR3 extends over 15 amino acids. The CDR3 nucleotides read TGCGCCAGCAGCTTGGAAATGTCGGGGTACGACGAGCAGTACTTC. Its translation: CASSLEMSGYDEQYF.

The chain employs TRBV19 and TRBJ2-1, with 7 bases that match TRBD1. Germline CDR1 is LNHDA and CDR2 is SQIVND (reference sequence). There are 18 residues in the CDR3. V was pared by 4 bases and J by 0 bases, with 12 bases of the junction left unmatched. The CDR3 protein is CASSRYRQGPSSYNEQFF. CDR3 sequence (DNA): TGTGCCAGTAGTAGATATCGACAGGGCCCGAGCTCCTACAATGAGCAGTTCTTC.

The V call is TRBV9, the J call TRBJ2-3; 10 nucleotides match TRBD2. The CDR3 is 17 amino acids. Germline V gene sequence: CDR1 SGDLS, CDR2 YYNGEE. V was pared by 0 bases and J by 3 bases, with 7 bases of the junction left unmatched. This CDR3 is CASSVGTSGLLTDTQYF. For the CDR3, the DNA is TGTGCCAGCAGCGTAGGGACTAGCGGTTTATTAACAGATACGCAGTATTTT. Full variable domain (outside the CDR3, taken from reference TRBV9 and TRBJ2-3): DSGVTQTPKHLITATGQRVTLRCSPRSGDLSVYWYQQSLDQGLQFLIQYYNGEERAKGNILERFSAQQFPDLHSELNLSSLELGDSALYFCASSVGTSGLLTDTQYFGPGTRLTVL.

Note on this clone: A far more abundant clone sits one base away, making this likely a read error. The V and J genes are TRBV9 and TRBJ2-7, with 7 bases that match TRBD2. Per the germline V gene, CDR1 is SGDLS and CDR2 is YYNGEE. The V gene end was trimmed by 4 bases and the J gene end by 5 bases; junction bases not matched to a gene: 3. The CDR3 spans 12 residues. CDR3 nucleotide sequence: TGTGCCAGCAGCCCCGGGACTAACGAGCAGTACTTC. Amino acids: CASSPGTNEQYF.

The chain is built from TRBV5-4 and TRBJ1-5; the D is unclear. This CDR3 is built from 14 residues. Germline V gene lookup returns CDR1 SGHNT and CDR2 YYREEE (reference sequence). V was trimmed by 1 base and J by 5 bases, leaving 10 bases between them. The CDR3 is CASSLYPSHQPQHF. The DNA of the CDR3 is TGTGCCAGCAGCTTGTATCCCTCCCATCAGCCCCAGCATTTT.

V usage is TRBV28 and J usage is TRBJ1-4, with TRBD1 matching over 7 bases. Germline V lookup: CDR1 MDHEN, CDR2 SYDVKM. With 3 bases clipped from V and 5 bases from J, the junction kept 6 bases outside the gene matches. This CDR3 spans 15 amino acids. Here the CDR3 DNA reads TGTGCCAGCAGTTTCCTACAGGGGATGAATGAAAAACTGTTTTTT. Translating gives CASSFLQGMNEKLFF. Together with reference TRBV28 and TRBJ1-4, the CDR3 gives the full variable domain: DVKVTQSSRYLVKRTGEKVFLECVQDMDHENMFWYRQDPGLGLRLIYFSYDVKMKEKGDIPEGYSVSREKKERFSLILESASTNQTSMYLCASSFLQGMNEKLFFGSGTQLSVL.

The rearrangement joins TRBV18 to TRBJ2-3, with TRBD2 matching 15 bases. Trimming took 4 bases from V and 2 from J; bases not matched to a gene: 16. This CDR3 region has 21 residues. The germline gives CDR1 KGHSH, CDR2 LQKENI. The CDR3 loop reads CASSRAPGTSGRKQVTDTQYF. The CDR3 region has the DNA TGTGCCAGCTCACGAGCCCCCGGGACTAGCGGGAGGAAGCAGGTCACAGATACGCAGTATTTT.

The genes are TRBV15 and TRBJ2-7; TRBD1 agrees at 8 bases. CDR1 and CDR2 from the germline V gene are LNHNV and YYDKDF (reference sequence). Trimming at V came to 3 bases and at J to 6 bases, leaving 4 bases not matched to a gene. CDR3 size: 13 residues. The CDR3 reads CATSRDREPEQYF. The DNA for the CDR3 is TGTGCCACCAGCAGGGACAGGGAGCCCGAGCAGTACTTC.

The V call is TRBV21-1, the J call TRBJ1-1; the D call in the table, TRBD1, was not verified against the DNA. TRBV21-1 is assigned pseudogene status. The CDR3 runs to 14 residues. The CDR3 DNA sequence: TGTGCCAGCAGCAAAGACAGAAGGATCACTGAAGCTTTCTTT. It encodes CASSKDRRITEAFF.

This clone was detected only a few times. The V and J genes are TRBV7-6 and TRBJ2-5, with D hard to call. Trimming took off 1 base at V and 0 bases at J, with 9 bases between the two ends. Germline lookup yields CDR1 SGHVS and CDR2 FNYEAQ. CDR3 length: 15 residues. The CDR3 protein is CASSLGLLYQETQYF. The CDR3, as DNA: TGTGCCAGCAGCTTAGGTCTGTTGTACCAAGAGACCCAGTACTTC.

The rearrangement joins TRBV9 to TRBJ1-6; weak D call: TRBD1 (6 bases). V lost 4 bases and J 9 bases, leaving 14 bases between the germline ends. Per the germline V gene, CDR1 is SGDLS and CDR2 is YYNGEE. This CDR3 comprises 14 residues. CDR3 region: CASSSRDTVSPLHF. CDR3 DNA: TGTGCCAGCAGCAGCCGGGACACCGTTTCACCCCTCCACTTT.

The genes are TRBV7-9 and TRBJ2-1, with D possibly matching TRBD2 (6 bases). The CDR3 sequence is 16 residues long. In germline, CDR1 is SEHNR, CDR2 FQNEAQ (reference sequence). The ends were cut back, 4 bases at V and 4 bases at J, with 17 bases in the middle. As DNA, the CDR3 is TGTGCCAGCAGCTCCCGGAGGCTAGCGTCATACAATGAGCAGTTCTTC. Encoded protein: CASSSRRLASYNEQFF.

CDR3 loop: CSVGGYGETQYF. Here the CDR3 DNA reads TGCAGCGTTGGTGGTTACGGGGAGACCCAGTACTTC. The chain employs TRBV29-1 and TRBJ2-5; D uncertain. V lost 4 bases, J lost 5 bases, and 11 bases lay in between. Germline V gene data show CDR1 as SQVTM and CDR2 as ANQGSEA. The length of the CDR3 is 12 residues.

V and J are TRBV5-1 and TRBJ1-3, with D possibly being TRBD1 (5 bases). Trimming left V 7 bases short and J 0 bases short, with 17 bases between. The CDR3 is made up of 16 amino acids. Germline V gene data show CDR1 as SGHRS and CDR2 as YFSETQ. CDR3 amino acids: CASRPTDSFSGNTIYF. CDR3 sequence (DNA): TGCGCCAGCCGTCCGACAGATTCTTTCTCTGGAAACACCATATATTTT.

The chain carries TRBV5-8 and TRBJ1-2; 7 positions agree with TRBD1. The V segment lost 9 bases and the J segment 7 bases; nucleotides outside the gene matches: 9. CDR3 size: 12 residues. Germline V gene lookup returns CDR1 SGHTS and CDR2 YDEGEE. The CDR3 nucleotides read TGTGCCACGGACAGGCGTCTAGGTGGCTACACCTTC. Its protein is CATDRRLGGYTF.

The CDR3 nucleotides are TGTGCCAGCAGTGACACAGGGGTGAACACTGAAGCTTTCTTT. Translated: CASSDTGVNTEAFF. V is TRBV6-1 and J is TRBJ1-1, with 7 nucleotides matching TRBD1. This CDR3 spans 14 amino acids. Per the germline V gene, CDR1 is MNHNS and CDR2 is SASEGT. V shed 3 bases and J 0 bases; nucleotides not matched to a gene: 1.

The genes are TRBV9 and TRBJ2-5; D possibly corresponds to TRBD2 (7 bases). Trimming removed 3 bases at V and 5 bases at J, with 20 bases between. There are 16 residues in the CDR3. Germline assignment: CDR1 SGDLS and CDR2 YYNGEE. The CDR3 loop is CASSAARGARGETQYF. The CDR3 DNA follows: TGTGCCAGCAGCGCCGCTCGGGGGGCGCGCGGGGAGACCCAGTACTTC.

The V call is TRBV6-6, the J call TRBJ2-5; possible D gene TRBD2, 5 bases. The CDR3 runs 14 residues. The V end was cut by 0 bases, the J end by 4 bases, with 9 bases between. Germline lookup yields CDR1 MNHNY and CDR2 SVGAGI (reference sequence). CDR3 region: CASSYSALAETQYF. CDR3 nucleotides: TGTGCCAGCAGTTACTCGGCGCTAGCAGAGACCCAGTACTTC.